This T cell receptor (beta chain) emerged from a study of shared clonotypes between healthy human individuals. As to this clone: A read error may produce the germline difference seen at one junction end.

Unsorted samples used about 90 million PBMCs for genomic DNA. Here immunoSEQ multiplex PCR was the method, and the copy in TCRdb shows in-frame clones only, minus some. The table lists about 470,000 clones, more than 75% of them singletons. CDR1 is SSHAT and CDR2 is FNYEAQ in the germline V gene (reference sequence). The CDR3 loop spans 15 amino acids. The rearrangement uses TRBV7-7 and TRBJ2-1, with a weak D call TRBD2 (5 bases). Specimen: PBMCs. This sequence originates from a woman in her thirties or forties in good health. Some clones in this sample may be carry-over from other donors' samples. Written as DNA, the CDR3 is TGTGCTAGCAGCCCCGGACCCAGAGGAGGAAATGAGCAGTTCTTC. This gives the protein CASSPGPRGGNEQFF.